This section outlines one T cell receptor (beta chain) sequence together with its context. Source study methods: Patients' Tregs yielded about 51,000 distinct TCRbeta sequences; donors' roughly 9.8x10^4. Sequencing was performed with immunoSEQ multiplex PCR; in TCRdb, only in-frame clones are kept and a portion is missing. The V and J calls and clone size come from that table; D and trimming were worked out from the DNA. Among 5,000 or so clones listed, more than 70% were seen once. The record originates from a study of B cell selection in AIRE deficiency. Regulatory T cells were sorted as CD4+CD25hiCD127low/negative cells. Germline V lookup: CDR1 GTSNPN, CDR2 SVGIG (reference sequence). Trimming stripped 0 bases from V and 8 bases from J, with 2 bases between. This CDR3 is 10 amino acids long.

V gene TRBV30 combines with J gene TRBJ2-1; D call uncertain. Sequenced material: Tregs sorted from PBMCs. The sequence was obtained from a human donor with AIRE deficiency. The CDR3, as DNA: TGTGCCTGGAGTGTTTATGAGCAGTTCTTC. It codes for CAWSVYEQFF.